Listed below are T cell receptor beta chains from one sample, sequenced in a study of T cell responses to AZD1222 COVID-19 vaccine. TCRdb's table, derived via immunoSEQ multiplex PCR, lists solely in-frame clones and lacks some. The sample holds about 120,000 clones; around 88% are singletons and the top ten take about 10%. This sample comprised peripheral blood, obtained on day 0 of AZD1222 vaccination. The receptor source for this set is an adult in good health. Each CDR3 is given with its conserved first and last residue. Each record gives: clone size, D gene, V gene, J gene, CDR3 protein, CDR3 DNA. D genes are given only for firm matches. Some rows have no size entry. The others give once, few or many, or a class for an expanded clone.

clone_size: -; d_call: -; v_call: TRBV21-1; j_call: TRBJ1-1; cdr3_aa: CATPDRVRTEAFF; cdr3_nt: TGTGCCACCCCAGACAGGGTAAGGACTGAAGCTTTCTTT
clone_size: -; d_call: -; v_call: TRBV15; j_call: TRBJ1-5; cdr3_aa: CATSRQGGFSNQPQHF; cdr3_nt: TGTGCCACCAGCAGACAGGGCGGTTTCAGCAATCAGCCCCAGCATTTT
clone_size: -; d_call: TRBD1; v_call: TRBV5-4; j_call: TRBJ2-5; cdr3_aa: CASARGRQGQETQYF; cdr3_nt: TGTGCCAGCGCCCGGGGCAGACAGGGCCAAGAGACCCAGTACTTC
clone_size: once; d_call: -; v_call: TRBV5-8; j_call: TRBJ2-5; cdr3_aa: CASSFRTGQETQYF; cdr3_nt: TGTGCCAGCAGCTTTCGGACCGGACAAGAGACCCAGTACTTC
clone_size: -; d_call: -; v_call: TRBV5-1; j_call: TRBJ1-3; cdr3_aa: CASSSGNSGNTIYF; cdr3_nt: TGCGCCAGCAGCAGCGGTAACTCTGGAAACACCATATATTTT
clone_size: -; d_call: -; v_call: TRBV27; j_call: TRBJ2-7; cdr3_aa: CASSRFNSYEQYF; cdr3_nt: TGTGCCAGCAGTCGGTTTAACTCCTACGAGCAGTACTTC
clone_size: -; d_call: TRBD1; v_call: TRBV7-2; j_call: TRBJ1-5; cdr3_aa: CASRGQGRQPQHF; cdr3_nt: TGTGCCAGCAGAGGACAGGGCCGTCAGCCCCAGCATTTT
clone_size: -; d_call: -; v_call: TRBV4-1; j_call: TRBJ2-3; cdr3_aa: CASSQPSFRDVATSTDTQYF; cdr3_nt: TGCGCCAGCAGCCAACCTTCATTCCGGGACGTGGCTACTAGCACAGATACGCAGTATTTT
clone_size: -; d_call: -; v_call: TRBV5-6; j_call: TRBJ1-4; cdr3_aa: CASSLPNEKLFF; cdr3_nt: TGTGCCAGCAGCTTGCCAAATGAAAAACTGTTTTTT
clone_size: -; d_call: TRBD1; v_call: TRBV6-1; j_call: TRBJ1-1; cdr3_aa: CASSDRGRVNTEAFF; cdr3_nt: TGTGCCAGCAGTGACAGGGGGCGCGTGAACACTGAAGCTTTCTTT
clone_size: -; d_call: -; v_call: TRBV15; j_call: TRBJ1-5; cdr3_aa: CATSRQGNSNQPQHF; cdr3_nt: TGTGCCACCAGCAGACAGGGGAATAGCAATCAGCCCCAGCATTTT
clone_size: -; d_call: -; v_call: TRBV29-1; j_call: TRBJ1-4; cdr3_aa: CSVEEWGRERADEKLFF; cdr3_nt: TGCAGCGTTGAGGAGTGGGGCAGGGAAAGAGCGGATGAAAAACTGTTTTTT
clone_size: -; d_call: TRBD1; v_call: TRBV30; j_call: TRBJ1-5; cdr3_aa: CAWSGGRDRLTYSNQPQHF; cdr3_nt: TGTGCCTGGAGTGGAGGCCGGGACAGACTAACCTATAGCAATCAGCCCCAGCATTTT
clone_size: -; d_call: TRBD1; v_call: TRBV28; j_call: TRBJ2-7; cdr3_aa: CASSSPGTGYFGEQYF; cdr3_nt: TGTGCCAGCAGTTCACCCGGGACAGGGTATTTTGGGGAGCAGTACTTC
clone_size: once; d_call: -; v_call: TRBV7-8; j_call: TRBJ2-5; cdr3_aa: CASSWSEGRQETQYF; cdr3_nt: TGTGCCAGCAGCTGGAGTGAGGGAAGGCAAGAGACCCAGTACTTC
clone_size: few; d_call: TRBD1; v_call: TRBV19; j_call: TRBJ1-5; cdr3_aa: CASRPGTGHNQPQHF; cdr3_nt: TGTGCCAGTAGACCCGGGACAGGCCACAATCAGCCCCAGCATTTT
clone_size: -; d_call: -; v_call: TRBV7-2; j_call: TRBJ1-2; cdr3_aa: CASSPGNYYGYTF; cdr3_nt: TGTGCCAGCAGCCCAGGGAATTACTATGGCTACACCTTC
clone_size: few; d_call: TRBD1; v_call: TRBV28; j_call: TRBJ2-7; cdr3_aa: CASTTGEYEQYF; cdr3_nt: TGTGCCAGCACCACAGGGGAGTACGAGCAGTACTTC
clone_size: -; d_call: -; v_call: TRBV6-2/TRBV6-3; j_call: TRBJ2-3; cdr3_aa: CASSSHRYVRGTDTQYF; cdr3_nt: TGTGCCAGCAGTTCTCACAGATACGTACGTGGCACAGATACGCAGTATTTT
clone_size: -; d_call: TRBD2; v_call: TRBV11-3; j_call: TRBJ2-1; cdr3_aa: CASRSSGSEQFF; cdr3_nt: TGTGCCAGCAGGTCTAGCGGGAGTGAGCAGTTCTTC
clone_size: -; d_call: TRBD2; v_call: TRBV5-1; j_call: TRBJ2-2; cdr3_aa: CASSLGTSGGELFF; cdr3_nt: TGCGCCAGCAGCTTGGGGACTAGCGGCGGGGAGCTGTTTTTT
clone_size: -; d_call: -; v_call: TRBV27; j_call: TRBJ1-1; cdr3_aa: CASSLREQVSRRAFF; cdr3_nt: TGTGCCAGCAGTTTACGGGAACAGGTATCGAGAAGGGCTTTCTTT